These T cell receptor beta chains were read from a single sample in a study of cytomegalovirus exposure and HLA in healthy donors. TCRdb keeps only in-frame clones here, not all; method: immunoSEQ multiplex PCR. The sample lists 100,000 to 150,000 clones, about three quarters occurring once. The sample taken for sequencing was PBMCs. Receptors originate from a woman between 35 and 50 years old in good health and CMV-seropositive. Both conserved end residues are part of each CDR3. Each record gives: V gene, D gene, J gene, clone size, CDR3 DNA, CDR3 protein. D genes are given only for firm matches. Only part of the rows carry a size: once, few, many, or a class if the clone is expanded.

>TRBV27|-|TRBJ2-7|-
TGTGCCAGCAGTTTAGAGAGGATCGGAACCTACGAGCAGTACTTC
CASSLERIGTYEQYF
>TRBV7-2|-|TRBJ2-1|-
TGTGCCAGCAGCTTACGCCAGACCTACAATGAGCAGTTCTTC
CASSLRQTYNEQFF
>TRBV11-3|-|TRBJ2-5|-
TGTGCCAGCAGCTTATCGACGGGACAAGAGACCCAGTACTTC
CASSLSTGQETQYF
>TRBV10-3|-|TRBJ2-1|-
TGTGCCATCAGTGAGTCCTCCCCTGAGCAGTTCTTC
CAISESSPEQFF
>TRBV7-3|TRBD1|TRBJ2-5|-
TGTGCCAGCAGCCTGGGACAGGGGGTAGGAGAGACCCAGTACTTC
CASSLGQGVGETQYF
>TRBV5-1|-|TRBJ1-2|few
TGCGCCAGCAGCTGGAAGGACGGGGGCTATGGCTACACCTTC
CASSWKDGGYGYTF
>TRBV7-2|-|TRBJ2-3|-
TGTGCCAGCAGCCCCCAGGATACGCAGTATTTT
CASSPQDTQYF
>TRBV10-2|TRBD1|TRBJ2-7|-
TGCGCCAGCAGTGAGTCGACAGGGAGCTCCTACGAGCAGTACTTC
CASSESTGSSYEQYF
>TRBV4-3|-|TRBJ2-7|-
TGCGCCAGCAGCCAAGAATTGGGCAGGGACTACGAGCAGTACTTC
CASSQELGRDYEQYF
>TRBV5-1|TRBD1|TRBJ2-2|once
TGCGCCAGCAGCCCCGATCCAGGGACAGGGGTGGCCGGGGAGCTGTTTTTT
CASSPDPGTGVAGELFF
>TRBV27|TRBD2|TRBJ2-2|-
TGTGCCACTACGCTAGCGGGAGGGCCTGGGGTGACCGGGGAGCTGTTTTTT
CATTLAGGPGVTGELFF
>TRBV15|TRBD1|TRBJ2-6|-
TGTGCCACCAGCAGAGATAATGGACAGGGCTCCCACGTCCTGACTTTC
CATSRDNGQGSHVLTF
>TRBV19|-|TRBJ2-1|-
TGTGCCAGTAGTATAGACCCACTAGATTACAATGAGCAGTTCTTC
CASSIDPLDYNEQFF
>TRBV7-9|-|TRBJ1-1|-
TGTGCCAGCAGCTTGCCGGGTGACACTGAAGCTTTCTTT
CASSLPGDTEAFF
>TRBV7-9|TRBD1|TRBJ1-4|-
TGTGCCAGCAGCTTAAGGGACAGGGGCGGACTGTTTTTT
CASSLRDRGGLFF
>TRBV5-1|-|TRBJ2-1|-
TGCGCCAGCAGCCCCATTGGCGGAAACGACTACAATGAGCAGTTCTTC
CASSPIGGNDYNEQFF
>TRBV19|-|TRBJ1-2|-
TGTGCCAGTAGTACAAGCGGATCTCTTGGCTATGGCTACACCTTC
CASSTSGSLGYGYTF
>TRBV29-1|TRBD1|TRBJ2-5|-
TGCAGCGTTCGCCGGGACAGGACACAAGAGACCCAGTACTTC
CSVRRDRTQETQYF
>TRBV7-2|TRBD1|TRBJ1-2|-
TGTGCCAGCAGCATCAGACAGGGGAGGGAAGGCTACACCTTC
CASSIRQGREGYTF
>TRBV5-1|-|TRBJ2-5|-
TGCGCCAGCAGCTTGGGGCCGGGACTAGAGACCCAGTACTTC
CASSLGPGLETQYF
>TRBV4-1|-|TRBJ2-2|few
TGCGCCAGCAGTCGACAGGATCCGAACACCGGGGAGCTGTTTTTT
CASSRQDPNTGELFF
>TRBV6-4|-|TRBJ2-3|-
TGTGCCAGCAGTGGTCGGGGTCCCCACACAGATACGCAGTATTTT
CASSGRGPHTDTQYF
>TRBV6-5|-|TRBJ1-2|-
TGTGCCAGCAGTTACCAGGGAAACTATGGCTACACCTTC
CASSYQGNYGYTF
>TRBV2|-|TRBJ2-7|-
TGTGCCAGCAGTGATCCCACGTCGAGCTCCTACGAGCAGTACTTC
CASSDPTSSSYEQYF
>TRBV7-9|TRBD1|TRBJ1-6|few
TGTGCCAGCAGCTTAGAGGGACAGGGCGGTTCACCCCTCCACTTT
CASSLEGQGGSPLHF
>TRBV10-3|-|TRBJ2-3|-
TGTGCCTCGAGCCACACAGATACGCAGTATTTT
CASSHTDTQYF
>TRBV6-1|-|TRBJ1-2|-
TGTGCCAGCAGTGCGTCCTCGACAGCTAACTATGGCTACACCTTC
CASSASSTANYGYTF
>TRBV7-9|-|TRBJ2-4|-
TGTGCCAGCACCTCAACAGGGTTGGGAAACATTCAGTACTTC
CASTSTGLGNIQYF
>TRBV19|-|TRBJ1-2|-
TGTGCCAGTAGTATTGGGACAACAGCTAACTATGGCTACACCTTC
CASSIGTTANYGYTF
>TRBV10-3|TRBD1|TRBJ2-7|-
TGTGCCGGGACCGGGACAGGGCTGTATTACGAGCAGTACTTC
CAGTGTGLYYEQYF
>TRBV5-8|-|TRBJ2-5|-
TGTGCCAGCAGCTACACGTGGACCCAGTACTTC
CASSYTWTQYF
>TRBV4-2|-|TRBJ2-5|-
TGTGCCAGCAGCCAAGATCCACTAGCCTTGGAGACCCAGTACTTC
CASSQDPLALETQYF
>TRBV6-1|-|TRBJ2-7|-
TGTGCCAGTGAAGCGGGCCCCAGCTCCTACGAGCAGTACTTC
CASEAGPSSYEQYF
>TRBV5-1|TRBD2|TRBJ2-1|-
TGCGCCAGCAGCTTGGTTTCCGGGACTAGCGGTTACAATGAGCAGTTCTTC
CASSLVSGTSGYNEQFF
>TRBV7-2|-|TRBJ1-2|-
TGTGCCAGCAGCTTAACGAAGTCGGGGAATGGCTACACCTTC
CASSLTKSGNGYTF
>TRBV9|-|TRBJ2-1|-
TGTGCCAGCAGCGTAGATTCACGCGGTCATGAGCAGTTCTTC
CASSVDSRGHEQFF
>TRBV27|TRBD1|TRBJ1-4|-
TGTGCCAGCAGAGGGACAGGGGATGAAAAACTGTTTTTT
CASRGTGDEKLFF
>TRBV11-3|-|TRBJ1-1|-
TGTGCCAGCAGCTCCTTTCGCGGATCTGAAGCTTTCTTT
CASSSFRGSEAFF
>TRBV2|TRBD2|TRBJ2-5|-
TGTGCCAGCAGTCCGGGGGGAGATCCCCAGTACTTC
CASSPGGDPQYF
>TRBV5-1|TRBD1|TRBJ2-7|few
TGCGCCAGCAGACCGTTCCAGGACAGGTCATCCTACGAGCAGTACTTC
CASRPFQDRSSYEQYF
>TRBV4-1|TRBD1|TRBJ2-7|-
TGCGCCAGCAGCCAAGAGGACAGGGTAGTCTACGAGCAGTACTTC
CASSQEDRVVYEQYF
>TRBV30|TRBD2|TRBJ2-3|-
TGTGCCTGGGCCGTAGCGGGAGTGGATACGCAGTATTTT
CAWAVAGVDTQYF
>TRBV7-9|TRBD2|TRBJ2-4|-
TGTGCCAGCAGCTCGGCTCTAGCGGGGTTAGCCAAAAACATTCAGTACTTC
CASSSALAGLAKNIQYF
>TRBV29-1|TRBD1|TRBJ2-7|-
TGCAGCGTTGTAAGCGGGACAGGGTCCTACGAGCAGTACTTC
CSVVSGTGSYEQYF
>TRBV5-1|-|TRBJ1-4|once
TGCGCCAGCAGCTTGGGGGGGGACACTAATGAAAAACTGTTTTTT
CASSLGGDTNEKLFF
>TRBV5-1|-|TRBJ2-5|-
TGCGCCAGCAGCTTGGGTAGGGGTAGGGAGACCCAGTACTTC
CASSLGRGRETQYF
>TRBV10-2|-|TRBJ2-7|-
TGCGCCAGCTCTTCCGGGTACGAGCAGTACTTC
CASSSGYEQYF
>TRBV1|-|TRBJ1-4|-
TGCACCAGCAGCCAAGATATAGCGAGACTGGACAATGAAAAACTGTTTTTT
CTSSQDIARLDNEKLFF
>TRBV27|-|TRBJ2-7|-
TGTGCCAGCAGTTTGTTACTAGGGGGCGAGCAGTACTTC
CASSLLLGGEQYF